Below are 8 T cell receptor beta chains sequenced from a single sample in a study of blood T cells in healthy people across ages. Next came a second PCR, run for roughly 6 to 11 cycles, which used a sample-barcoded 5' primer along with a J-beta primer mix. MiXCR, applied by TCRdb to the 5' RACE reads, yields one record per CDR3 protein. Of about 1,500,000 distinct CDR3 sequences in the sample, 28% were seen once. Sequenced material: blood. The receptors here all came from a woman aged 25 to 45 in good health.

This clonotype was seen a few times. This sequence joins TRBV24-1 and TRBJ1-2; perhaps TRBD1 as D (5 bases). Trimming took 3 bases from V and 5 from J, leaving 9 bases between them. CDR3 length: 13 amino acids. Germline V gene sequence: CDR1 KGHDR, CDR2 SFDVKD. In DNA, the CDR3 is TGTGCCACCAGTGATGGGGCCTCTTATGGCTACACCTTC. It yields the protein CATSDGASYGYTF.

The chain carries TRBV18 and TRBJ2-3, with TRBD2 matching over 9 bases. V shed 11 bases and J 2 bases; nucleotides not matched to a gene: 8. CDR3 length: 14 residues. Germline-derived CDR1 and CDR2 are KGHSH and LQKENI. Here the CDR3 DNA reads TGTGCCGGCCAGCGGGGGGACGCCACAGATACGCAGTATTTT. Translating it yields CAGQRGDATDTQYF.

This chain joins TRBV20-1 and TRBJ2-1, with TRBD2 matching 8 bases. TRBJ2-7 explains the end of the DNA better; the J call may be wrong. Germline assignment: CDR1 DFQATT and CDR2 SNEGSKA (reference sequence). This CDR3 comprises 17 residues. The CDR3 region is CSARDLKRGSSYNEQYF. The CDR3, as DNA: TGCAGTGCTAGAGATTTGAAGCGGGGGAGCTCCTACAATGAGCAGTACTTC.

This clonotype was detected ten times or more. The chain employs TRBV20-1 and TRBJ2-7; the D gene is possibly TRBD1 (6 bases). The CDR3 sequence is 14 residues long. V lost 0 bases to trimming and J lost 5 bases, with 14 bases between them. Germline values: CDR1 DFQATT, CDR2 SNEGSKA (reference sequence). CDR3 residues: CSAREGRGRDEQYF. As DNA, the CDR3 is TGCAGTGCTAGAGAGGGCAGGGGAAGGGACGAGCAGTACTTC.

The gene calls are TRBV28 and TRBJ2-3; D not certain. Trimming stripped 10 bases from V and 8 bases from J, with 7 bases between. The germline V gene has CDR1 MDHEN and CDR2 SYDVKM. The CDR3 has 9 residues. CDR3 loop: CANCATQYF. DNA of the CDR3: TGTGCCAACTGTGCTACGCAGTATTTT. Based on the CDR3 plus reference TRBV28 and TRBJ2-3, the full variable domain is DVKVTQSSRYLVKRTGEKVFLECVQDMDHENMFWYRQDPGLGLRLIYFSYDVKMKEKGDIPEGYSVSREKKERFSLILESASTNQTSMYLCANCATQYFGPGTRLTVL.

The chain joins TRBV20-1 to TRBJ2-5; 8 bases line up with TRBD2. The V gene's germline CDR1 is DFQATT and CDR2 SNEGSKA (reference sequence). The CDR3 length is 14 residues. V shed 6 bases, J shed 5 bases, and the junction held 11 bases outside the gene matches. The CDR3 sequence: CSAMSGGNGETQYF. Written as DNA, the CDR3 is TGCAGTGCGATGAGCGGGGGCAACGGGGAGACCCAGTACTTC.

V and J are TRBV12-2 and TRBJ2-7; the D call TRBD2 from the table was never checked on the DNA. TRBV12-2 is a listed pseudogene. CDR3 length equals 19 residues. This chain's CDR3 is CASRWGTDQRVLLCYEQYF. CDR3 nucleotides: TGTGCAAGTCGCTGGGGGACCGACCAGCGGGTTCTCCTCTGCTACGAGCAGTACTTC.

This clonotype was seen at least ten times. The chain carries TRBV20-1 and TRBJ2-7; D uncertain. The CDR3 covers 14 residues. Germline V gene sequence: CDR1 DFQATT, CDR2 SNEGSKA (reference sequence). V lost 2 bases and J 3 bases, leaving 14 bases between the germline ends. CDR3 sequence: CSARRTDSIYEQYF. The CDR3 bases are TGCAGTGCTAGAAGGACGGATTCGATCTACGAGCAGTACTTC.